Below, one T cell receptor beta chain is given with its context. As originally analysed: Cell counts per sample came from amplifying reference gene primers. The repertoire was sequenced with immunoSEQ multiplex PCR; TCRdb's copy has only in-frame clones and lacks some. The D gene and trimming were derived from the DNA, and the V and J assignments and clone size from that table. The data contain roughly 150,000 clones, over 75% of them seen just once; the ten biggest clones take up roughly two fifths. In germline, CDR1 is LNHDA, CDR2 SQIVND (reference sequence). The V and J ends lost 10 bases and 2 bases respectively, with 12 bases between them. The CDR3 loop spans 13 amino acids. The sample originates from a study of blood T cell repertoires in COVID-19. Across the whole study: Acute and convalescent COVID-19 samples came from the United States, Italy and Spain. T cells, B-cell-depleted T cells, or PBMCs provided the cDNA or gDNA that served as material.

Sequencing was carried out using peripheral blood. The receptor was derived from a human donor in a cohort sampled during active COVID-19. The chain links TRBV19 to TRBJ1-5, with D uncertain. Written as DNA, the CDR3 is TGTGCCACCCAGGCAAGAGGCAATCAGCCCCAGCATTTT. As protein: CATQARGNQPQHF. Supplemented by reference TRBV19 and TRBJ1-5, the full variable domain reads DGGITQSPKYLFRKEGQNVTLSCEQNLNHDAMYWYRQDPGQGLRLIYYSQIVNDFQKGDIAEGYSVSREKKESFPLTVTSAQKNPTAFYLCATQARGNQPQHFGDGTRLSIL.